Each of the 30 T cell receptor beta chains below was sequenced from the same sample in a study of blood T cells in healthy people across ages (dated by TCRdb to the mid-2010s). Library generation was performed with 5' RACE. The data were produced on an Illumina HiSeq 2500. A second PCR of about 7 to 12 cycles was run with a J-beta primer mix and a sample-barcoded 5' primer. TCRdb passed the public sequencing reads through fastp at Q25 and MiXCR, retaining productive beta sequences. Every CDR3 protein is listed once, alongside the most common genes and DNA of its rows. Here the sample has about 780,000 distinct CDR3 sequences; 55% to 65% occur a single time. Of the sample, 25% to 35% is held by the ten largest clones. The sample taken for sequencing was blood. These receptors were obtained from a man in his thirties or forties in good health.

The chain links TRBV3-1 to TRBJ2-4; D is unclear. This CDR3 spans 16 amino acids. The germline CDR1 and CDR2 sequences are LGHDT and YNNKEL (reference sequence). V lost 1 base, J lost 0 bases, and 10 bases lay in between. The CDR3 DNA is TGTGCCAGCAGCCAAGGTCATCAGGTAGCCAAAAACATTCAGTACTTC. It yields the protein CASSQGHQVAKNIQYF.

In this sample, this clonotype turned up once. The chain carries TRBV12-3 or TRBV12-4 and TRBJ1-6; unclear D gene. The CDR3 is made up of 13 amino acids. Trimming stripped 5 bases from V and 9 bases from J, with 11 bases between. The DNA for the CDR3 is TGTGCCAGCAGTCGCTCACGGGGTTCACCCCTCCACTTT. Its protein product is CASSRSRGSPLHF.

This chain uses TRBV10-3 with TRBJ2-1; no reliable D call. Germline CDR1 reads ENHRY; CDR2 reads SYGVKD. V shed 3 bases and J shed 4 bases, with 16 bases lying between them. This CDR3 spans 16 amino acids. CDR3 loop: CAISDPEVFLYNEQFF. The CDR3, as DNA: TGTGCCATCAGTGATCCTGAGGTTTTCCTATACAATGAGCAGTTCTTC.

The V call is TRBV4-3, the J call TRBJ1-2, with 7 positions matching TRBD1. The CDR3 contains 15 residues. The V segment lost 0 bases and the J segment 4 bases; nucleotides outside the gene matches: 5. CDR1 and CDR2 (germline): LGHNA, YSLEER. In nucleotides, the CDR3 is TGCGCCAGCAGCCAAGATAGCGGGACAGCCTATGGCTACACCTTC. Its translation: CASSQDSGTAYGYTF.

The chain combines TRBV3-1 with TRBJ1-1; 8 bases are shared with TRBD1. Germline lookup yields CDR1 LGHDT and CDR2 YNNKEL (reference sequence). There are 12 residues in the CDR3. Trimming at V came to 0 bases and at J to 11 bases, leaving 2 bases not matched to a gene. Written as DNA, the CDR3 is TGTGCCAGCAGCCAAGAAAGGACAGGGGCTTTCTTT. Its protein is CASSQERTGAFF.

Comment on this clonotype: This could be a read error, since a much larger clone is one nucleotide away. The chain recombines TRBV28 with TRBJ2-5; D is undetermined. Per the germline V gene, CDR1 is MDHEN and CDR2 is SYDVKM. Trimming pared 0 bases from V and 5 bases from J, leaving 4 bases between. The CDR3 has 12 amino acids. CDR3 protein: CASSLWLETQYF. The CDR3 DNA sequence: TGTGCCAGCAGTTTATGGTTGGAGACCCAGTACTTC.

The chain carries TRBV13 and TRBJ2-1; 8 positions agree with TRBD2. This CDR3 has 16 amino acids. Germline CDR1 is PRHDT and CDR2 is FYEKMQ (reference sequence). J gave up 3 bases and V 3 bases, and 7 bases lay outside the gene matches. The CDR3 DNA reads TGTGCCAGCAGCTTTCCTAGCGGGCGGGTCTACAATGAGCAGTTCTTC. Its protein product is CASSFPSGRVYNEQFF.

CDR3 sequence: CASSRRGPDTQYF. CDR3 in DNA: TGTGCCAGCAGTAGAAGAGGCCCAGATACGCAGTATTTT. The V and J genes are TRBV12-3 or TRBV12-4 and TRBJ2-3; D uncertain. The CDR3 runs 13 residues. V was cut by 5 bases and J by 4 bases, with 10 bases left in between.

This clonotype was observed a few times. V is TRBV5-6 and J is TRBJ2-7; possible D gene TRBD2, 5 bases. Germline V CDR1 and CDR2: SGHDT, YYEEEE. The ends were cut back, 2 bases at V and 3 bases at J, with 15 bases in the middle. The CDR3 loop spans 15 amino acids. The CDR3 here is CASSLYREFGYEQYF. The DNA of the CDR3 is TGTGCCAGCAGCTTATACCGGGAATTTGGCTACGAGCAGTACTTC.

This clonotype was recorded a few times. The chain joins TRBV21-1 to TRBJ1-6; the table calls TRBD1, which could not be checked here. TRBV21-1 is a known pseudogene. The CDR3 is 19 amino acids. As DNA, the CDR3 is TGTGCCAGCAGCAAGTTAGGAGGGGGAGCGAGCTCCTATAATTCACCCCTCCACTTT. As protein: CASSKLGGGASSYNSPLHF.

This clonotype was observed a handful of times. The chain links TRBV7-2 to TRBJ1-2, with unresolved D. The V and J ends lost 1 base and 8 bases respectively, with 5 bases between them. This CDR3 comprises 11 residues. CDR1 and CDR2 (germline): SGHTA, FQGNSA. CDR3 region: CASSLVSGYTF. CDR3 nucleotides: TGTGCCAGCAGCTTAGTGTCGGGCTACACCTTC.

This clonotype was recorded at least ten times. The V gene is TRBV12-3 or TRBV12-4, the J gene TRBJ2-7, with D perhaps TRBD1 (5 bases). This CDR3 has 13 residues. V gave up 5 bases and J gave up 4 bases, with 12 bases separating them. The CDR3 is CASSPRDRYEQYF. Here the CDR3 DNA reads TGTGCCAGCAGTCCGCGAGACAGATACGAGCAGTACTTC.

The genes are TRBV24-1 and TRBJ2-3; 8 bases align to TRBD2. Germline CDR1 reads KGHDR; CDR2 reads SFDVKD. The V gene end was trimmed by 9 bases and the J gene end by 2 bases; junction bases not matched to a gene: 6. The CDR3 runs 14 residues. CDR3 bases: TGTGCCACCTCCCTAGCGGGCAACACAGATACGCAGTATTTT. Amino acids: CATSLAGNTDTQYF.

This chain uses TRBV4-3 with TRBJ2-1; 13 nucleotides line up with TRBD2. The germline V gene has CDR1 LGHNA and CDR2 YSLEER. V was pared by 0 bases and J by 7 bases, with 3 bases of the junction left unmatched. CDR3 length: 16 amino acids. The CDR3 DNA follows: TGCGCCAGCAGCCAAGAGGGGACTAGCGGGGTAAATGAGCAGTTCTTC. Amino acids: CASSQEGTSGVNEQFF.

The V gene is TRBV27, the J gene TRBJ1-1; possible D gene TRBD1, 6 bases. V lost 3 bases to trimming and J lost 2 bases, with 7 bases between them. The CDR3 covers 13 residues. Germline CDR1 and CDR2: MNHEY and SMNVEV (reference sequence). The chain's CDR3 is CASSLGHNTEAFF. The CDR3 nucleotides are TGTGCCAGCAGTTTGGGACACAACACTGAAGCTTTCTTT.

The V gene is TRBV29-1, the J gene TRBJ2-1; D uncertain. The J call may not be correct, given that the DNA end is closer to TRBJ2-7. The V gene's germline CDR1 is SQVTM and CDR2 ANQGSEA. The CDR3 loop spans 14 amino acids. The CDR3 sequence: CSVAGPARTTEQYF. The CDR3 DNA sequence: TGCAGCGTTGCCGGCCCCGCGAGGACCACCGAGCAGTACTTC.

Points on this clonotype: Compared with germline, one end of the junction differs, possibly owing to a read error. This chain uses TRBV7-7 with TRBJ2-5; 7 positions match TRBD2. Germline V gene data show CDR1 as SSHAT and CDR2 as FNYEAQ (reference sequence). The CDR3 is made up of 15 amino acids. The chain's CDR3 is CASSFASGKQETQYF. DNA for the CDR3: TGTGCTAGCAGCTTCGCTAGCGGCAAACAAGAGACCCAGTACTTC.

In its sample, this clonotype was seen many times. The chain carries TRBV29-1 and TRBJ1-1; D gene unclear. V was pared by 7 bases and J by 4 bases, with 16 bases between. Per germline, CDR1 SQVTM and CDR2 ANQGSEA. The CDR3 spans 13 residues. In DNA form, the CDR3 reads TGCAGCGGACATGAAAGAGAGGGCACTGAAGCTTTCTTT. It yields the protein CSGHEREGTEAFF.

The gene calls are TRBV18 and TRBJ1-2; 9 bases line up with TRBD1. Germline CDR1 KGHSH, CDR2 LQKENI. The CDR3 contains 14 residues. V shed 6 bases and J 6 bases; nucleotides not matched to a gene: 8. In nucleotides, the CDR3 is TGTGCCAGCTCCCCCCGGGACAGGGTGGATGGCTACACCTTC. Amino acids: CASSPRDRVDGYTF.

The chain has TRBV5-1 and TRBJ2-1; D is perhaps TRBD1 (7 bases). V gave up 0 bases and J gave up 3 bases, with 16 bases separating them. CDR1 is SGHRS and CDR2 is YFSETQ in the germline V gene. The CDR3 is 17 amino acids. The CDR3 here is CASSLGLGRGDYNEQFF. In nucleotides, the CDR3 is TGCGCCAGCAGCTTGGGGTTGGGCAGGGGGGACTACAATGAGCAGTTCTTC.

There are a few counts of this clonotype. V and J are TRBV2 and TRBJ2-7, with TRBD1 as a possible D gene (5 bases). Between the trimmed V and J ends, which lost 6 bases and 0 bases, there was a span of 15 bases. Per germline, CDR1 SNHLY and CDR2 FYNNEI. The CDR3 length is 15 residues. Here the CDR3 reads CASRRGTDPSYEQYF. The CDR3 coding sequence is TGTGCCAGCAGAAGGGGAACAGACCCCTCCTACGAGCAGTACTTC.

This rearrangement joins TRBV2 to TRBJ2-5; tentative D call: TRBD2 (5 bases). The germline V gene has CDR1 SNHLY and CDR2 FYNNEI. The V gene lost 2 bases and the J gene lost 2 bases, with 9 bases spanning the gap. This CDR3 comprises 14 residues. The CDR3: CASSELRAQETQYF. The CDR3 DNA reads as TGTGCCAGCAGTGAACTGCGGGCTCAAGAGACCCAGTACTTC.

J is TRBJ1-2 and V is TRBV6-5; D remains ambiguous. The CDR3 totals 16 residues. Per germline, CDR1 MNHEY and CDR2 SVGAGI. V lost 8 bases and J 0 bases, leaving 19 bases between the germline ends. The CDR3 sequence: CASGRIGRSPNYGYTF. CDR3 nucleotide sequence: TGTGCCAGCGGACGAATCGGACGGTCACCTAACTATGGCTACACCTTC.

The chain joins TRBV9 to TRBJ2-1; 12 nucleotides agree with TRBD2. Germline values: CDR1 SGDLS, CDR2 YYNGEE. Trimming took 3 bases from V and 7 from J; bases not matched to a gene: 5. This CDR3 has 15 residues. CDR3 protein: CASSASGGAPNEQFF. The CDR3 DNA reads TGTGCCAGCAGCGCTAGCGGGGGGGCCCCAAATGAGCAGTTCTTC. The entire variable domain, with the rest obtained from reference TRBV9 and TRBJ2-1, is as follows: DSGVTQTPKHLITATGQRVTLRCSPRSGDLSVYWYQQSLDQGLQFLIQYYNGEERAKGNILERFSAQQFPDLHSELNLSSLELGDSALYFCASSASGGAPNEQFFGPGTRLTVL.

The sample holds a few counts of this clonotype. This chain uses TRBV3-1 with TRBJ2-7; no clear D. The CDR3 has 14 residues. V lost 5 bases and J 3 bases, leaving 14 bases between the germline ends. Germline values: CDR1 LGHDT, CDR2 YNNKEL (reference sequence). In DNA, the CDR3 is TGTGCCAGCAGCGAATCTCACAGTCGCTACGAGCAGTACTTC. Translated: CASSESHSRYEQYF.

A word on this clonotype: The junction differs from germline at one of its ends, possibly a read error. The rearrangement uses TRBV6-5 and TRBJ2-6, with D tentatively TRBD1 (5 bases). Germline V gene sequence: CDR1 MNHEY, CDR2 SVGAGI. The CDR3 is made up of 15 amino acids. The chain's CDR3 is CASTYRSSGANVLTF. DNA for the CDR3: TGTGCCAGCACTTACAGGAGCTCTGGGGCCAACGTCCTGACTTTC.

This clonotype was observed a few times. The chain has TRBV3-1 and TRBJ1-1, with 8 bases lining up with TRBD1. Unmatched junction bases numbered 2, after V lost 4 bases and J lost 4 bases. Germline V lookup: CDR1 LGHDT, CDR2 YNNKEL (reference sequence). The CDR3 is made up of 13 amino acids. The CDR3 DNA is TGTGCCAGCAGCCCCAGGGGGCTCACTGAAGCTTTCTTT. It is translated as CASSPRGLTEAFF.

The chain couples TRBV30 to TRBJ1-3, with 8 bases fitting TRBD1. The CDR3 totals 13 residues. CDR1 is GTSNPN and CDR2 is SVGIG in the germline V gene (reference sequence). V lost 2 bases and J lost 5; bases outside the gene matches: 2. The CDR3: CAWSRDRRNTIYF. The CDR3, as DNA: TGTGCCTGGAGTCGGGACAGGAGAAACACCATATATTTT.

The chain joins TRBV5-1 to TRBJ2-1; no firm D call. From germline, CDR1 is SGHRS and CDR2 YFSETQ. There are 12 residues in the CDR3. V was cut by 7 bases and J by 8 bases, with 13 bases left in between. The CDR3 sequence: CASRGSADEQFF. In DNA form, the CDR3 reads TGCGCCAGCCGTGGGTCGGCGGATGAGCAGTTCTTC.

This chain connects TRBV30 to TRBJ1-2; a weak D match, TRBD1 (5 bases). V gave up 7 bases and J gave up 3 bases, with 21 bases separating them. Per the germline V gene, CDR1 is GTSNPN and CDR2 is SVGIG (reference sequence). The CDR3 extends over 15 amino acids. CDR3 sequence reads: CASGTLLRRDYGYTF. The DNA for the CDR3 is TGTGCCTCCGGGACGTTACTTCGCAGAGACTATGGCTACACCTTC.